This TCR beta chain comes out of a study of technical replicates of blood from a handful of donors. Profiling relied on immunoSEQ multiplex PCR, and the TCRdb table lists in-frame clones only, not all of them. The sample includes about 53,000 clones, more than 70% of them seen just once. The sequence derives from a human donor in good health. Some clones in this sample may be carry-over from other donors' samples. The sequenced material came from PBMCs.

This chain's CDR3 is CASTEAAGYNSPLHF. The CDR3 bases are TGTGCCAGCACAGAGGCGGCCGGCTATAATTCACCCCTCCACTTT. The chain joins TRBV27 to TRBJ1-6; D ambiguous. The V and J ends lost 7 bases and 3 bases respectively, with 13 bases between them. This CDR3 contains 15 residues. Germline-derived CDR1 and CDR2 are MNHEY and SMNVEV (reference sequence).